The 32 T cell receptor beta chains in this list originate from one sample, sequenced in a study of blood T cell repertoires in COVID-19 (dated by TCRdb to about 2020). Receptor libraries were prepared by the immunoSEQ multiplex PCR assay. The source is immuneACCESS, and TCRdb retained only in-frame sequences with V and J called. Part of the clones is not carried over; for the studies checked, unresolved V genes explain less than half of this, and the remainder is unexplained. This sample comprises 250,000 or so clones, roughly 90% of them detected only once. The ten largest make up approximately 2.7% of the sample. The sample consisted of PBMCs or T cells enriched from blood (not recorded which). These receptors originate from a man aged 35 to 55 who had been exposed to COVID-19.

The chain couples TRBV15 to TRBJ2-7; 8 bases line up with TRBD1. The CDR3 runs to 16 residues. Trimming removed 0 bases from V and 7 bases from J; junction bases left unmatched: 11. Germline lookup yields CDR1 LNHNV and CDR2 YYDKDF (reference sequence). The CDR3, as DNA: TGTGCCACCAGCAGAGATCCGGGGTACAGGGGGAGAGAGCAGTACTTC. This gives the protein CATSRDPGYRGREQYF.

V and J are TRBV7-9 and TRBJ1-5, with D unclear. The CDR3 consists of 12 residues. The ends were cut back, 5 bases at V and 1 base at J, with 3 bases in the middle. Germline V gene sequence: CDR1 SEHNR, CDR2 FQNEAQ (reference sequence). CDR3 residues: CASSLSNQPQHF. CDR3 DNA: TGTGCCAGCAGCCTAAGCAATCAGCCCCAGCATTTT.

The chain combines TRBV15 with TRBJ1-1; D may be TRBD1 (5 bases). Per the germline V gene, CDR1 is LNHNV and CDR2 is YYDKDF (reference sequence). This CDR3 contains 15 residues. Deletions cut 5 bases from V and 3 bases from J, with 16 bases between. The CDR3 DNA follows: TGTGCCACCAGCCAGGGCATAGGGAGGGACACTGAAGCTTTCTTT. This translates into CATSQGIGRDTEAFF.

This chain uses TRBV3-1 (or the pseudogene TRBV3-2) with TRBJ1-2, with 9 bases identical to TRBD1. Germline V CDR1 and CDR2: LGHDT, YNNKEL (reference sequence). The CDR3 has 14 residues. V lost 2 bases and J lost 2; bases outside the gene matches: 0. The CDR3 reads CASSQTGGNYGYTF. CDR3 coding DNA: TGTGCCAGCAGCCAAACAGGGGGCAACTATGGCTACACCTTC.

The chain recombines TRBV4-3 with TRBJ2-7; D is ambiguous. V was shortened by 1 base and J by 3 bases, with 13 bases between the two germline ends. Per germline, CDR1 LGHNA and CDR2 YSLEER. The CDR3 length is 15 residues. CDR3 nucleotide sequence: TGCGCCAGCAGCCAAGTTGAGACAACCTTCTACGAGCAGTACTTC. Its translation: CASSQVETTFYEQYF.

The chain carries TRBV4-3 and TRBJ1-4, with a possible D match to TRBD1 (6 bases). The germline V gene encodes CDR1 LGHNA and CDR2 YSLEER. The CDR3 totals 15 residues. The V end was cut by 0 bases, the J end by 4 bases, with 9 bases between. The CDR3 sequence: CASSQEWDNNEKLFF. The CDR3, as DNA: TGCGCCAGCAGCCAAGAGTGGGACAATAATGAAAAACTGTTTTTT.

The CDR3 region has the DNA TGTGCCAGCAATAATACAGGGGGCGACAATCAGCCCCAGCATTTT. Translated, it gives CASNNTGGDNQPQHF. The rearrangement links TRBV21-1 to TRBJ1-5; no check of the table's D call, TRBD1, against the DNA was made. TRBV21-1 constitutes a pseudogene. The CDR3 runs to 15 residues.

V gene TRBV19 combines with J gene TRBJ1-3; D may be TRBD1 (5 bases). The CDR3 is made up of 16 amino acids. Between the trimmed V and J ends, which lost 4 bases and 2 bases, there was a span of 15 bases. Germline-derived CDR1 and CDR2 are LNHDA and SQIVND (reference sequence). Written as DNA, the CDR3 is TGTGCCAGTAGTAAAATCAGCAAAGGGGCTGGAAACACCATATATTTT. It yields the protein CASSKISKGAGNTIYF.

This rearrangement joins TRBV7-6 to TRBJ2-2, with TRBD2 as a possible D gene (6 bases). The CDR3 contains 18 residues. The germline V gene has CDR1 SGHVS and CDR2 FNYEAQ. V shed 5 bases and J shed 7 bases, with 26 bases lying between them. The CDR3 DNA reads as TGTGCCAGCAGCCCGGGGACTGCCCGCTCCTATGTCGTCGGGGAGCTGTTTTTT. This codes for CASSPGTARSYVVGELFF.

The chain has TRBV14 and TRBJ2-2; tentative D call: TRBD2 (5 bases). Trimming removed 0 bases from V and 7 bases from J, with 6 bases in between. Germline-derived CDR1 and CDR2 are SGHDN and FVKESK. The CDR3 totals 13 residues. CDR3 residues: CASSQDEGGELFF. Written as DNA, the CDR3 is TGTGCCAGCAGCCAAGACGAGGGCGGGGAGCTGTTTTTT.

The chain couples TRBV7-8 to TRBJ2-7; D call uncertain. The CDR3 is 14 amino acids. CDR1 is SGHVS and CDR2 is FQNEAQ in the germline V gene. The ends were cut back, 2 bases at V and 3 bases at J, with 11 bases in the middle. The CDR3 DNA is TGTGCCAGCAGCTTAAGAGCCCCTAGCTACGAGCAGTACTTC. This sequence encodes CASSLRAPSYEQYF. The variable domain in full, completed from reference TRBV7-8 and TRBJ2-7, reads GAGVSQSPRYKVAKRGQDVALRCDPISGHVSLFWYQQALGQGPEFLTYFQNEAQLDKSGLPSDRFFAERPEGSVSTLKIQRTQQEDSAVYLCASSLRAPSYEQYFGPGTRLTVT.

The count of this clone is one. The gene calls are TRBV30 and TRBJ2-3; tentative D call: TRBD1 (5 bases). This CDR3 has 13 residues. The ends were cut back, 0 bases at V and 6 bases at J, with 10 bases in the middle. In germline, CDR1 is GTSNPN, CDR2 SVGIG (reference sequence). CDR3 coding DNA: TGTGCCTGGAGTGTAGGCTACAGGGATACGCAGTATTTT. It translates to CAWSVGYRDTQYF.

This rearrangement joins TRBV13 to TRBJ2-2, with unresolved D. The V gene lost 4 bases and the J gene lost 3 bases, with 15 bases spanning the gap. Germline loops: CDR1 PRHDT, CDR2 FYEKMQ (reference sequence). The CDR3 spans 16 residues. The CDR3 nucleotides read TGTGCCAGCAGCTCTGATGACCGCAGGTACACCGGGGAGCTGTTTTTT. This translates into CASSSDDRRYTGELFF.

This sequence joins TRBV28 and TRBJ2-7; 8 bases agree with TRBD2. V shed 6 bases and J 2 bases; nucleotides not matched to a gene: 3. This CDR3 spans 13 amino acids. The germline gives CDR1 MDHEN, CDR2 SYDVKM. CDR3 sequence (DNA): TGTGCCAGCAGCCGTAGCGGGACCTACGAGCAGTACTTC. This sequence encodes CASSRSGTYEQYF. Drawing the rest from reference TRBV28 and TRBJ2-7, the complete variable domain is DVKVTQSSRYLVKRTGEKVFLECVQDMDHENMFWYRQDPGLGLRLIYFSYDVKMKEKGDIPEGYSVSREKKERFSLILESASTNQTSMYLCASSRSGTYEQYFGPGTRLTVT.

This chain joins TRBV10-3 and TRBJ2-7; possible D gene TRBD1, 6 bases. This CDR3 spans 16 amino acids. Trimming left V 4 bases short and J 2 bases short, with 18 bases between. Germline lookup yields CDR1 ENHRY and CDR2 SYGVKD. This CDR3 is CAISVLRDIGTYEQYF. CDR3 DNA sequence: TGTGCCATCAGTGTCCTCCGGGACATCGGTACCTACGAGCAGTACTTC.

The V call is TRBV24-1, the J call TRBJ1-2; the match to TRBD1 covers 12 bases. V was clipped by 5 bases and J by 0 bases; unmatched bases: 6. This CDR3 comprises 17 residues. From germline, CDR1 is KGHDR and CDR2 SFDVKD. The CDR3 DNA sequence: TGTGCCACCAGTGCTGGGACAGGGGGCACAACTAACTATGGCTACACCTTC. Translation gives CATSAGTGGTTNYGYTF.

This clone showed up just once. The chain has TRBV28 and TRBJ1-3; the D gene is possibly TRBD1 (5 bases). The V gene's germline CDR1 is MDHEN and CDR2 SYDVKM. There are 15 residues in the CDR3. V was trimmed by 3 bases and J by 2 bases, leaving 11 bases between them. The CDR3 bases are TGTGCCAGCAGTTTGGGGGGACTTACTGGAAACACCATATATTTT. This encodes CASSLGGLTGNTIYF.

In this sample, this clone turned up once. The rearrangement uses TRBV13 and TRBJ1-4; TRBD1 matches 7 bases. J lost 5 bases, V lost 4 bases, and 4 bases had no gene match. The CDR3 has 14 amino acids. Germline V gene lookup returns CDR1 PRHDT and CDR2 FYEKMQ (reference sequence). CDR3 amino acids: CASSSGQENEKLFF. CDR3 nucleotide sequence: TGTGCCAGCAGCTCCGGACAGGAGAATGAAAAACTGTTTTTT.

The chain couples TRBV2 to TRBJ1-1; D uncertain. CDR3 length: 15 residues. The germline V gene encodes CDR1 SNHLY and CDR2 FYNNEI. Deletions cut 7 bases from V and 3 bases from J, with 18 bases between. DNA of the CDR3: TGTGCCAGCACCCAATTCTTCGGGGTGGACACTGAAGCTTTCTTT. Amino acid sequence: CASTQFFGVDTEAFF.

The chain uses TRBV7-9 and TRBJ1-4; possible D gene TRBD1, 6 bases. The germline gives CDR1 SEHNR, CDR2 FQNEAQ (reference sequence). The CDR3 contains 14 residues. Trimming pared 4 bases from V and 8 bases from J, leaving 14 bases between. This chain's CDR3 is CASSSDSQTEKLFF. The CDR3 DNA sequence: TGTGCCAGCAGCTCGGACAGCCAGACAGAAAAACTGTTTTTT.

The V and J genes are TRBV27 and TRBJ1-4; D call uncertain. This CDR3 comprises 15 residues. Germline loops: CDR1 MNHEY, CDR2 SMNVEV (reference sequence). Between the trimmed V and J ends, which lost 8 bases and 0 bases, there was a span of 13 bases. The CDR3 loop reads CASRGLDATNEKLFF. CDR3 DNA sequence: TGTGCCAGCCGCGGACTCGATGCAACTAATGAAAAACTGTTTTTT.

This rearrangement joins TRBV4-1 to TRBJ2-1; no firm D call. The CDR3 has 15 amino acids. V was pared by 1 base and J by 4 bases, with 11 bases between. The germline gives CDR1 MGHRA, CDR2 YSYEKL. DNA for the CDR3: TGCGCCAGCAGCCAAGGGTTAGTACGGTACAATGAGCAGTTCTTC. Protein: CASSQGLVRYNEQFF.

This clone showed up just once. CDR3 residues: CASSGDSLTGELFF. Written as DNA, the CDR3 is TGTGCCAGCAGCGGGGACAGCCTGACCGGGGAGCTGTTTTTT. The V call is TRBV11-3, the J call TRBJ2-2; 7 positions agree with TRBD1. V shed 5 bases and J 5 bases; nucleotides not matched to a gene: 5. The CDR3 spans 14 residues. CDR1 SGHNT and CDR2 YENEEA come from the germline V gene.

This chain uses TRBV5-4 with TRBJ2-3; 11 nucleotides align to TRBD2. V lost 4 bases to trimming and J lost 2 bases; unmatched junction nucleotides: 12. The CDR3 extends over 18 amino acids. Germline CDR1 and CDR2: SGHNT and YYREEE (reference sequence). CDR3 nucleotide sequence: TGTGCCAGCAGCACAGAGCACGTGACTAGCGGGGACACAGATACGCAGTATTTT. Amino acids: CASSTEHVTSGDTDTQYF.

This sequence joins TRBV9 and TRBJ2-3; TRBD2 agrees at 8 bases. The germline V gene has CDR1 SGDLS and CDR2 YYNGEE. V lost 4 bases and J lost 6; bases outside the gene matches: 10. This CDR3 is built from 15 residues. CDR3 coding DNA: TGTGCCAGCAGCCGAGAAGGCGGGGGGTGGGATACGCAGTATTTT. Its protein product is CASSREGGGWDTQYF.

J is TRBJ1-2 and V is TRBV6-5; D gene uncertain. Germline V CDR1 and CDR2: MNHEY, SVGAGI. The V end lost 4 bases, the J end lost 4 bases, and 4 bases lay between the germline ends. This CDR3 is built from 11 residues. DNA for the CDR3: TGTGCCAGCAGTTCCGGCTATGGCTACACCTTC. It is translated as CASSSGYGYTF.

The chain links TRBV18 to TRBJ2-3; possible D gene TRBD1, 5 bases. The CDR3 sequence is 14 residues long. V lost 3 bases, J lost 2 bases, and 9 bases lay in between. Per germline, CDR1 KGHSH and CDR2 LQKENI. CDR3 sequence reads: CASSPVQATDTQYF. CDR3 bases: TGTGCCAGCTCACCGGTACAGGCCACAGATACGCAGTATTTT.

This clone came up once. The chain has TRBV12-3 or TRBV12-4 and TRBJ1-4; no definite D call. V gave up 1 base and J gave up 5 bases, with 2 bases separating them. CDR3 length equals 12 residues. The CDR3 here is CASSLVNEKLFF. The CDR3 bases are TGTGCCAGCAGTTTAGTAAATGAAAAACTGTTTTTT.

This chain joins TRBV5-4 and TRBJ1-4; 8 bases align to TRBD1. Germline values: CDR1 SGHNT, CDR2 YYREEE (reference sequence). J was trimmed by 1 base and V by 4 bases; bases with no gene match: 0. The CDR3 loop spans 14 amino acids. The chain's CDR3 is CASSGQGTNEKLFF. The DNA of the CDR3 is TGTGCCAGCAGCGGACAGGGAACTAATGAAAAACTGTTTTTT. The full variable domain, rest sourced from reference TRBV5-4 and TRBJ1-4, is ETGVTQSPTHLIKTRGQQVTLRCSSQSGHNTVSWYQQALGQGPQFIFQYYREEENGRGNFPPRFSGLQFPNYSSELNVNALELDDSALYLCASSGQGTNEKLFFGSGTQLSVL.

In DNA form, the CDR3 reads TGTGCCAGCGGGCCCAGGGCAACTAATGAAAAACTGTTTTTT. Protein product: CASGPRATNEKLFF. The gene calls are TRBV19 and TRBJ1-4; D might be TRBD1 (5 bases). There are 14 residues in the CDR3. The V and J ends lost 9 bases and 0 bases respectively, with 11 bases between them. Germline CDR1 and CDR2: LNHDA and SQIVND (reference sequence).

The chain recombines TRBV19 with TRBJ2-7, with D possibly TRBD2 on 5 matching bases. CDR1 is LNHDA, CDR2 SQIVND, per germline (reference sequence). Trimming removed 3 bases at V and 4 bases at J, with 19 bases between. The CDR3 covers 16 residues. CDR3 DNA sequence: TGTGCCAGTAGTATCGGTGCGGGCATAGTAGTTTACGAGCAGTACTTC. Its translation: CASSIGAGIVVYEQYF.

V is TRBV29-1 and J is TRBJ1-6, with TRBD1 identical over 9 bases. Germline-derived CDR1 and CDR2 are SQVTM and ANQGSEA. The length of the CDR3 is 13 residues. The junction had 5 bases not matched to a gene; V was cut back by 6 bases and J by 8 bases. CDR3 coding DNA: TGCAGCGTGGGACAGGGAGATGATTCACCCCTCCACTTT. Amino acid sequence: CSVGQGDDSPLHF.